The 22 T cell receptor beta chains reported below all come from one sample, sequenced in a study of CD8 T cells in Susac syndrome. Random hexamers primed reverse transcription of roughly 0.5 to 1 ug RNA. Using its own MiXCR run on the immunoSEQ multiplex PCR reads, TCRdb lists one record per CDR3 protein. The sample lists more than 200,000 distinct CDR3 sequences; roughly 95% were seen once. The sample comprised CD4+ T cells from PBMCs. These receptors all stem from a human donor with multiple sclerosis.

The rearrangement links TRBV7-9 to TRBJ1-4, with unresolved D. Deletions cut 5 bases from V and 0 bases from J, with 7 bases between. The CDR3 loop spans 14 amino acids. Germline loops: CDR1 SEHNR, CDR2 FQNEAQ (reference sequence). The CDR3 DNA is TGTGCCAGCAGCCGTGGAACAACTAATGAAAAACTGTTTTTT. This translates into CASSRGTTNEKLFF.

This clonotype was picked up a small number of times. CDR3 DNA: TGTGCCAGCAGCTTGGGCGGGGCTAACACAGATACGCAGTATTTT. Translation gives CASSLGGANTDTQYF. This chain joins TRBV5-4 and TRBJ2-3, with D possibly matching TRBD2 (6 bases). CDR1 and CDR2 (germline): SGHNT, YYREEE (reference sequence). This CDR3 comprises 15 residues. Trimming pared 0 bases from V and 2 bases from J, leaving 10 bases between. Drawing the rest from reference TRBV5-4 and TRBJ2-3, the complete variable domain is ETGVTQSPTHLIKTRGQQVTLRCSSQSGHNTVSWYQQALGQGPQFIFQYYREEENGRGNFPPRFSGLQFPNYSSELNVNALELDDSALYLCASSLGGANTDTQYFGPGTRLTVL.

The chain combines TRBV20-1 with TRBJ2-7, with 7 bases aligning to TRBD1. Germline values: CDR1 DFQATT, CDR2 SNEGSKA (reference sequence). The CDR3 totals 12 residues. With 1 base clipped from V and 3 bases from J, the junction kept 0 bases outside the gene matches. CDR3 in DNA: TGCAGTGCTAGAGGACAGGGCTACGAGCAGTACTTC. Its protein product is CSARGQGYEQYF.

This chain links TRBV18 with TRBJ1-1; a possible D gene is TRBD1 (6 bases). V was trimmed by 3 bases and J by 7 bases, leaving 18 bases between them. Looked up from germline, CDR1 is KGHSH and CDR2 is LQKENI. This CDR3 has 15 residues. The CDR3 reads CASSPDSFMLHEAFF. For the CDR3, the DNA is TGTGCCAGCTCACCGGACAGCTTCATGTTGCATGAAGCTTTCTTT.

The V and J genes are TRBV28 and TRBJ1-2, with 7 bases lining up with TRBD1. The CDR3 spans 14 residues. Germline CDR1 and CDR2: MDHEN and SYDVKM. V dropped 10 bases and J dropped 3; count of bases not matched to a gene: 11. The CDR3 here is CAILPPGQHYGYTF. The CDR3 region has the DNA TGTGCCATCTTACCCCCGGGACAGCACTATGGCTACACCTTC.

This clonotype was counted a few times. Its ends do not fully match the called genes, so a read error is possible. The chain uses TRBV7-7 and TRBJ2-3; D is perhaps TRBD1 (6 bases). CDR1 is SSHAT, CDR2 FNYEAQ, per germline (reference sequence). This CDR3 is built from 13 residues. The CDR3: CASSRTVVDTQYF. The CDR3 DNA reads TGTGCTAGCAGCCGGACAGTTGTCGATACGCAGTATTTT.

The V call is TRBV3-1, the J call TRBJ2-1; D possibly corresponds to TRBD2 (6 bases). Trimming took off 7 bases at V and 0 bases at J, with 19 bases between the two ends. CDR3 length equals 17 residues. Per germline, CDR1 LGHDT and CDR2 YNNKEL (reference sequence). The CDR3 DNA is TGTGCCAGCACGGCGCGGGGTAGCTCGAGCTCCTACAATGAGCAGTTCTTC. This encodes CASTARGSSSSYNEQFF.

V gene TRBV7-3 combines with J gene TRBJ2-2; 7 bases match TRBD1. V was pared by 5 bases and J by 7 bases, with 10 bases of the junction left unmatched. Germline assignment: CDR1 SGHTA and CDR2 FQGTGA. The CDR3 extends over 15 amino acids. The CDR3 sequence is CASSPYPGGSGELFF. CDR3 DNA: TGTGCCAGCAGCCCTTACCCAGGGGGTAGCGGGGAGCTGTTTTTT.

V and J are TRBV5-1 and TRBJ1-1; D not certain. CDR3 length: 13 amino acids. Germline values: CDR1 SGHRS, CDR2 YFSETQ. Trimming left V 0 bases short and J 3 bases short, with 6 bases between. CDR3 sequence (DNA): TGCGCCAGCAGCTTGGCCGCGGACACTGAAGCTTTCTTT. It specifies CASSLAADTEAFF.

This chain uses TRBV20-1 with TRBJ2-5; D is unclear. CDR1 and CDR2 from the germline V gene are DFQATT and SNEGSKA (reference sequence). The CDR3 totals 12 residues. Trimming removed 3 bases from V and 5 bases from J, with 10 bases in between. For the CDR3, the DNA is TGCAGTGCTAGGGTGCCGGCGGAGACCCAGTACTTC. Translating gives CSARVPAETQYF.

The V call is TRBV15, the J call TRBJ2-3, with a tentative D call TRBD2 (5 bases). The CDR3 has 14 residues. V shed 3 bases and J shed 5 bases, with 12 bases lying between them. Germline V gene lookup returns CDR1 LNHNV and CDR2 YYDKDF (reference sequence). The CDR3 protein is CATSRAARVDTQYF. The CDR3 DNA is TGTGCCACCAGCAGGGCCGCGAGGGTAGATACGCAGTATTTT.

The chain carries TRBV2 and TRBJ1-1; a possible D gene is TRBD1 (5 bases). CDR3 length equals 13 residues. CDR1 and CDR2 (germline): SNHLY, FYNNEI. The V and J ends lost 7 bases and 10 bases respectively, with 19 bases between them. CDR3 region: CASITGRQGVAFF. For the CDR3, the DNA is TGTGCCAGCATAACGGGTCGGCAGGGCGTAGCTTTCTTT.

V is TRBV6-1 and J is TRBJ1-1; D unresolved. The germline gives CDR1 MNHNS, CDR2 SASEGT. There are 15 residues in the CDR3. V was pared by 2 bases and J by 0 bases, with 10 bases between. The CDR3 DNA follows: TGTGCCAGCAGTGAATGGGGATCCATGAACACTGAAGCTTTCTTT. Protein product: CASSEWGSMNTEAFF.

This chain connects TRBV12-3 or TRBV12-4 to TRBJ2-5; 9 bases fit TRBD1. V lost 5 bases, J lost 2 bases, and 18 bases stayed unmatched. The CDR3 is 19 residues long. The CDR3 here is CASSHGTGRTGNPQETQYF. For the CDR3, the DNA is TGTGCCAGCAGTCATGGGACAGGGAGGACGGGAAACCCTCAAGAGACCCAGTACTTC.

The chain links TRBV7-9 to TRBJ1-1; D is unclear. The V and J ends lost 5 bases and 3 bases respectively, with 13 bases between them. Per germline, CDR1 SEHNR and CDR2 FQNEAQ (reference sequence). The CDR3 length is 14 residues. The CDR3 here is CASSPRAGDTEAFF. In nucleotides, the CDR3 is TGTGCCAGCAGCCCCCGGGCTGGGGACACTGAAGCTTTCTTT.

The rearrangement uses TRBV28 and TRBJ2-7, with TRBD1 identical over 9 bases. This CDR3 has 16 amino acids. With V trimmed by 2 bases and J by 3 bases, 8 bases remained unmatched. Looked up from germline, CDR1 is MDHEN and CDR2 is SYDVKM. The CDR3 sequence: CASSLRGRQGDYEQYF. The DNA for the CDR3 is TGTGCCAGCAGTTTAAGGGGCCGACAGGGGGACTACGAGCAGTACTTC.

The chain carries TRBV12-5 and TRBJ2-3; 8 bases fit TRBD2. With 7 bases clipped from V and 0 bases from J, the junction kept 6 bases outside the gene matches. The CDR3 has 15 amino acids. Germline values: CDR1 LGHNT, CDR2 FRNRAP. Here the CDR3 reads CASVLTGGSTDTQYF. As DNA, the CDR3 is TGTGCTAGTGTTTTAACGGGAGGGAGCACAGATACGCAGTATTTT.

The chain has TRBV29-1 and TRBJ1-2, with TRBD1 matching over 12 bases. Germline CDR1 and CDR2: SQVTM and ANQGSEA. The CDR3 sequence is 19 residues long. The V segment lost 7 bases and the J segment 2 bases; nucleotides outside the gene matches: 20. CDR3 bases: TGCAGCGGGGGCGGGACAGGGGGCACGGTTGCTGCGGTGAACTATGGCTACACCTTC. Translation gives CSGGGTGGTVAAVNYGYTF.

The chain carries TRBV9 and TRBJ2-2; a weak D match, TRBD2 (6 bases). Deletions cut 3 bases from V and 4 bases from J, with 13 bases between. Germline V gene lookup returns CDR1 SGDLS and CDR2 YYNGEE. The CDR3 is 15 residues long. In nucleotides, the CDR3 is TGTGCCAGCAGCGAGATTAGCGGCAGCACCGGGGAGCTGTTTTTT. The encoded protein is CASSEISGSTGELFF.

This chain connects TRBV5-1 to TRBJ1-1, with 8 nucleotides matching TRBD1. With 3 bases clipped from V and 0 bases from J, the junction kept 10 bases outside the gene matches. The CDR3 sequence is 17 residues long. Germline CDR1 SGHRS, CDR2 YFSETQ. DNA for the CDR3: TGCGCCAGCAGCTGGGGGACAGGCCTGCCTATGAACACTGAAGCTTTCTTT. As protein: CASSWGTGLPMNTEAFF.

The rearrangement links TRBV5-1 to TRBJ2-3; TRBD2 matches 7 bases. Germline values: CDR1 SGHRS, CDR2 YFSETQ. The CDR3 loop spans 16 amino acids. Trimming cost V 1 base and J 0 bases; bases outside gene matches: 5. CDR3 protein: CASSLLGGGSTDTQYF. CDR3 sequence (DNA): TGCGCCAGCAGCTTGTTAGGCGGGGGAAGCACAGATACGCAGTATTTT.

CDR3 coding DNA: TGTGCCAGCAGCAAACCGGGACGGGGGAACTATGGCTACACCTTC. Amino acids: CASSKPGRGNYGYTF. The chain has TRBV21-1 and TRBJ1-2; TRBD1, the table's D call, was not compared with the DNA. TRBV21-1 is termed a pseudogene. The CDR3 sequence is 15 residues long.